Shown below are 25 T cell receptor beta chains from a single sample sequenced in a study of Graves' ophthalmopathy and Graves' hyperthyroidism. Amplified TCR beta CDR3 regions were obtained using RNA transcripts as template. The first-round RT-PCR employed HTBI primers together with the Qiagen OneStep RT-PCR kit. A multiplex PCR was then performed as the second round. TCRdb re-analysed the multiplex PCR reads in MiXCR, keeping a single row per CDR3 protein. The sample has approximately 700,000 distinct CDR3 sequences; 35% to 50% are singletons. Sequenced sample: peripheral blood. The receptors come from an adult man with Graves' ophthalmopathy.

This clonotype was observed a handful of times. The chain employs TRBV25-1 and TRBJ2-2, with TRBD1 as a possible D gene (5 bases). The CDR3 is 15 amino acids. V shed 5 bases and J shed 6 bases, with 16 bases lying between them. CDR1 is MGHDK and CDR2 is SYGVNS in the germline V gene. The CDR3 loop reads CASSRARALAGELFF. The CDR3 DNA reads as TGTGCCAGCAGTCGAGCCAGGGCGTTGGCCGGGGAGCTGTTTTTT.

J is TRBJ2-7 and V is TRBV7-9, with D perhaps TRBD2 (5 bases). Trimming cost V 5 bases and J 2 bases, with 10 bases left between them. Germline loops: CDR1 SEHNR, CDR2 FQNEAQ (reference sequence). The CDR3 is 13 amino acids. The CDR3 DNA follows: TGTGCCAGCAGCATTGGAGGACCCTACGAGCAGTACTTC. Translation: CASSIGGPYEQYF.

This clonotype showed up just a few times. The gene calls are TRBV7-3 and TRBJ2-6; D unclear. The ends were cut back, 0 bases at V and 4 bases at J, with 10 bases in the middle. The germline gives CDR1 SGHTA, CDR2 FQGTGA. The CDR3 runs 16 residues. CDR3 region: CASSLTGRWGANVLTF. The CDR3 coding sequence is TGTGCCAGCAGCTTAACCGGCCGTTGGGGGGCCAACGTCCTGACTTTC.

The genes are TRBV5-6 and TRBJ2-6, with unresolved D. CDR1 is SGHDT, CDR2 YYEEEE, per germline. CDR3 size: 14 residues. With 4 bases removed from V and 4 bases from J, the gap between germline ends came to 9 bases. CDR3 sequence reads: CASSRKAGANVLTF. The CDR3 DNA sequence: TGTGCCAGCAGCCGTAAAGCGGGGGCCAACGTCCTGACTTTC.

A word on this clonotype: A far bigger clonotype differs at one base, so this is likely a read error. The chain recombines TRBV10-1 with TRBJ1-2; D gene uncertain. CDR3 size: 13 residues. CDR1 is WNHNN, CDR2 SYGVQD, per germline (reference sequence). The germline V and J ends were trimmed by 6 bases and 3 bases, with 11 bases remaining between them. The CDR3 DNA reads TGCGCCAGCAGCCGGAACAGAGACTATGGCTACACCTTC. The encoded protein is CASSRNRDYGYTF.

This clonotype has more than one count but fewer than ten. The J gene is TRBJ2-7, the V gene TRBV20-1, with no clear D. V lost 3 bases, J lost 0 bases, and 6 bases lay in between. This CDR3 region has 12 residues. CDR1 and CDR2 from the germline V gene are DFQATT and SNEGSKA (reference sequence). CDR3 protein: CSARVSSYEQYF. As DNA, the CDR3 is TGCAGTGCTAGGGTCAGCTCCTACGAGCAGTACTTC.

The sample holds a few counts of this clonotype. The chain combines TRBV6-1 with TRBJ1-2; D unresolved. This CDR3 is 16 amino acids long. The V gene's germline CDR1 is MNHNS and CDR2 SASEGT. Trimming pared 5 bases from V and 6 bases from J, leaving 22 bases between. This CDR3 reads CASSYSNVGSSNGYTF. In DNA, the CDR3 is TGTGCCAGCAGTTACTCGAACGTCGGCAGCTCTAATGGCTACACCTTC.

This clonotype has only a few counts. The DNA of the CDR3 is TGTGCCAGCAGTTTTCAGGTCCAAGAGACCCAGTACTTC. Translated: CASSFQVQETQYF. The chain is built from TRBV2 and TRBJ2-5; D remains ambiguous. The ends were cut back, 5 bases at V and 1 base at J, with 8 bases in the middle. The CDR3 runs to 13 residues. The germline V gene has CDR1 SNHLY and CDR2 FYNNEI. Full variable domain (remainder filled in from reference TRBV2 and TRBJ2-5): EPEVTQTPSHQVTQMGQEVILRCVPISNHLYFYWYRQILGQKVEFLVSFYNNEISEKSEIFDDQFSVERPDGSNFTLKIRSTKLEDSAMYFCASSFQVQETQYFGPGTRLLVL.

In this sample, this clonotype turned up many times. The chain employs TRBV11-2 and TRBJ2-6; weak D call: TRBD2 (5 bases). The germline V and J ends were trimmed by 2 bases and 2 bases, with 10 bases remaining between them. Per germline, CDR1 SGHAT and CDR2 FQNNGV. The CDR3 is made up of 16 amino acids. The CDR3 DNA is TGTGCCAGCAGCTTAAACGCGAGGGCTGGGGCCAACGTCCTGACTTTC. Protein sequence: CASSLNARAGANVLTF.

This clonotype was found many times. The rearrangement joins TRBV7-2 to TRBJ1-5; D is ambiguous. This CDR3 has 13 residues. V was pared by 5 bases and J by 6 bases, with 11 bases between. CDR1 SGHTA and CDR2 FQGNSA come from the germline V gene. The CDR3, as DNA: TGTGCCAGCAGCCGTCTCCTAAGTCAGCCCCAGCATTTT. Encoded protein: CASSRLLSQPQHF.

CDR3 coding DNA: TGTGCCTGGAGTCAACCTACCGGACACGGACCCAATGGCTACACCTTC. It specifies CAWSQPTGHGPNGYTF. The rearrangement joins TRBV11-2 to TRBJ1-2, with D perhaps matching TRBD1 (5 bases). The CDR3 runs 16 residues. Germline V gives CDR1 SGHAT, CDR2 FQNNGV. With 11 bases removed from V and 6 bases from J, the gap between germline ends came to 28 bases.

This clonotype was observed at least ten times. A read error is likely, as this CDR3 ends without the conserved phenylalanine or tryptophan. Because the CDR3's place on the DNA is in doubt, the DNA is left out and the CDR3 is given as listed by TCRdb. V is TRBV2 and J is TRBJ1-1; whether TRBD1, the table's D call, matches the DNA was not checked. Germline CDR1 reads SNHLY; CDR2 reads FYNNEI. The CDR3 numbers 10 amino acids, ends counted. The chain's CDR3 is CASSARQGTE.

V usage is TRBV11-1 and J usage is TRBJ2-5; D assignment may be TRBD1 or TRBD2 (5 bases each). TRBJ2-7 explains the end of the DNA better; the J call may be wrong. This CDR3 is 16 amino acids long. Germline V gene sequence: CDR1 SGHAT, CDR2 FQDESV (reference sequence). This CDR3 reads CASSFKARGDLYEQYF. DNA for the CDR3: TGTGCCAGCAGTTTCAAGGCCCGGGGCGATCTCTACGAGCAGTACTTC.

This clonotype has ten or more counts. The rearrangement uses TRBV29-1 and TRBJ2-7; D is uncertain. The V and J ends lost 5 bases and 6 bases respectively, with 17 bases between them. The CDR3 is 13 amino acids. The germline V gene has CDR1 SQVTM and CDR2 ANQGSEA. The CDR3 bases are TGCAGCGTTTCCGTAATGACATTCAGCGAGCAGTACTTC. Protein: CSVSVMTFSEQYF.

The table lists this clonotype with many counts. This chain connects TRBV14 to TRBJ2-2, with unresolved D. The germline V and J ends were trimmed by 3 bases and 4 bases, with 12 bases remaining between them. The length of the CDR3 is 15 residues. From germline, CDR1 is SGHDN and CDR2 FVKESK. The CDR3 DNA is TGTGCCAGCAGCCAGTCTTGGCAGACCACCGGGGAGCTGTTTTTT. Amino acids: CASSQSWQTTGELFF.

This clonotype was detected a few times. The gene calls are TRBV10-3 and TRBJ2-1, with D uncertain. Germline CDR1 and CDR2: ENHRY and SYGVKD. The CDR3 covers 15 residues. V shed 0 bases and J shed 0 bases, with 6 bases lying between them. The CDR3 reads CAISESGSSYNEQFF. CDR3 nucleotide sequence: TGTGCCATCAGTGAGTCGGGAAGCTCCTACAATGAGCAGTTCTTC.

The J gene is TRBJ1-1, the V gene TRBV6-1, with a tentative D call TRBD1 (5 bases). Per the germline V gene, CDR1 is MNHNS and CDR2 is SASEGT. Trimming shortened V by 6 bases and J by 1 base, and 15 bases separated the two germline ends. The CDR3 totals 15 residues. For the CDR3, the DNA is TGTGCCAGCAGCGATACGGGACGGACGAACACTGAAGCTTTCTTT. Protein: CASSDTGRTNTEAFF.

In its sample, this clonotype was seen many times. The V call is TRBV24-1, the J call TRBJ1-5; 8 bases fit TRBD1. There are 14 residues in the CDR3. Germline assignment: CDR1 KGHDR and CDR2 SFDVKD. V gave up 4 bases and J gave up 6 bases; unmatched junction bases: 4. DNA of the CDR3: TGTGCCACCAGTGACCCAGGGGGCGGTCAGCCCCAGCATTTT. It encodes CATSDPGGGQPQHF.

The V call is TRBV27, the J call TRBJ1-1; no clear D gene. The germline V and J ends were trimmed by 5 bases and 5 bases, with 9 bases remaining between them. Germline CDR1 MNHEY, CDR2 SMNVEV (reference sequence). CDR3 size: 12 residues. The CDR3 DNA sequence: TGTGCCAGCAGTACTGTTGGGACTGAAGCTTTCTTT. Protein sequence: CASSTVGTEAFF.

The count of this clonotype is one. At one end the junction does not follow the germline gene, possibly because of a read error. This chain uses TRBV7-9 with TRBJ1-1; the match to TRBD1 covers 7 bases. The CDR3 spans 14 residues. Germline V gene data show CDR1 as SEHNR and CDR2 as FQNEAQ (reference sequence). For the CDR3, the DNA is TGTGCCAGCAGCATACCGGGACAGAACAATGAAGCTTTCTTT. Residues: CASSIPGQNNEAFF.

This clonotype was found many times. The chain combines TRBV7-3 with TRBJ1-2, with 7 bases that match TRBD1. Germline CDR1 is SGHTA and CDR2 is FQGTGA. The ends lost 3 bases at V and 7 bases at J; junction bases unmatched: 5. The CDR3 has 13 amino acids. CDR3: CASSLKGAGGYTF. The CDR3 nucleotides read TGTGCCAGCAGCTTGAAGGGGGCGGGTGGCTACACCTTC.

With respect to this clonotype: The junction departs from the called germline gene at one end, perhaps through a read error. The chain's CDR3 is CASSYGAGFNEKLLF. CDR3 coding DNA: TGTGCCAGCAGTTACGGGGCAGGGTTTAATGAAAAACTGCTTTTT. The rearrangement links TRBV2 to TRBJ1-4; possible D gene TRBD1, 5 bases. This CDR3 is 15 amino acids long. CDR1 and CDR2 (germline): SNHLY, FYNNEI.

Ten or more counts support this clonotype. J is TRBJ2-7 and V is TRBV7-9, with D maybe TRBD1 (6 bases). With 5 bases removed from V and 5 bases from J, the gap between germline ends came to 13 bases. The germline CDR1 and CDR2 sequences are SEHNR and FQNEAQ (reference sequence). CDR3 length equals 13 residues. CDR3 nucleotides: TGTGCCAGCAGCCCACAGGGTTTCGACGAGCAGTACTTC. It yields the protein CASSPQGFDEQYF.

This chain uses TRBV6-1 with TRBJ1-1; D may be TRBD1 (6 bases). Germline V gene lookup returns CDR1 MNHNS and CDR2 SASEGT. V was trimmed by 6 bases and J by 1 base, leaving 18 bases between them. The CDR3 is 16 amino acids. The CDR3 is CASRYLTQGSNTEAFF. The CDR3 region has the DNA TGTGCCAGCAGATATCTAACACAGGGATCGAACACTGAAGCTTTCTTT.

This rearrangement joins TRBV11-3 to TRBJ1-1; tentative D call: TRBD1 (5 bases). The V gene lost 5 bases and the J gene lost 8 bases, with 12 bases spanning the gap. CDR3 size: 12 residues. Germline lookup yields CDR1 SGHNT and CDR2 YENEEA. For the CDR3, the DNA is TGTGCCAGCAGCAGCGGGGCGGAAGAAGCTTTCTTT. Residues: CASSSGAEEAFF.